This TCR beta chain was obtained from a study of blood T cell repertoires in COVID-19. Study-level information: Italy, Spain and the United States were the sources of the convalescent and acute COVID-19 samples. From T cells, B-cell-depleted T cells, or PBMCs came the material, which was cDNA or gDNA.

Germline values: CDR1 MNHNS, CDR2 SASEGT. The CDR3 contains 15 residues. Between the trimmed V and J ends, which lost 3 bases and 0 bases, there was a span of 8 bases. In the original workflow: Estimates of nucleated cell counts were drawn from the amplification of reference gene primers. Repertoires were generated with immunoSEQ multiplex PCR, while TCRdb's copy carries only in-frame clones and drops some. V, J and clone size are those of that table, while D and trimming were read from the DNA. This table holds around 130,000 clones, under 90% found once. This TCR derives from a woman in her sixties with acute or convalescent COVID-19. V and J are TRBV6-1 and TRBJ2-2; tentatively, D is TRBD1 (6 bases). The sequencing sample was made of peripheral blood. In DNA form, the CDR3 reads TGTGCCAGCAGTGAGTGGACAGCGAACACCGGGGAGCTGTTTTTT. Its protein is CASSEWTANTGELFF.